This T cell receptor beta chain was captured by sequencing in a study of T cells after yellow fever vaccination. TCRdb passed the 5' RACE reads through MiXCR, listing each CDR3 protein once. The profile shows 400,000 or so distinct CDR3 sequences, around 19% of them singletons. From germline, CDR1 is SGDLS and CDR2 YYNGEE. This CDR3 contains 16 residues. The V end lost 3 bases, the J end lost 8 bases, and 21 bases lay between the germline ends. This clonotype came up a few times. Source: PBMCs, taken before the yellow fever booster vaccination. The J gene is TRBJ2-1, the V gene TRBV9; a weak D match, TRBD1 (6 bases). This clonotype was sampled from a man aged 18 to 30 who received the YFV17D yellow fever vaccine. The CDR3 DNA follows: TGTGCCAGCAGCGGGGGGCCGGGGCTGGTCGTCGATGAGCAGTTCTTC. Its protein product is CASSGGPGLVVDEQFF.